The clone carrying this T cell receptor (beta chain) has just one count. The sample originates from a study of blood T cell repertoires in COVID-19. Study background: The United States, Italy and Spain supplied acute and convalescent COVID-19 samples. PBMCs, B-cell-depleted T cells, or T cells provided the cDNA or gDNA that made up the material.

Germline V gives CDR1 LNHNV, CDR2 YYDKDF (reference sequence). Losses at the gene ends were 5 bases for V and 0 bases for J; bases not matched to a gene: 11. The CDR3 is made up of 18 amino acids. As handled by the study authors: Quantification of nucleated cells was approximated via reference gene primer amplification. Libraries were prepared by immunoSEQ multiplex PCR; TCRdb keeps only in-frame clonotypes and omits some of them. V, J and clone size are taken as reported in that table, and D and trimming were inferred from the DNA itself. The sample contains around 200,000 clones, about three quarters of which appear only once.

This receptor was taken from a woman of 80 years or more with active or convalescent COVID-19. The sample comprised peripheral blood. This chain connects TRBV15 to TRBJ2-3, with 10 bases matching TRBD2. The CDR3 here is CATSGGVSSGGSTDTQYF. The CDR3 DNA reads as TGTGCCACCAGCGGAGGAGTTAGTAGCGGGGGGAGCACAGATACGCAGTATTTT.